One T cell receptor (beta chain) is described in this entry. The data originate from a study of blood T cell repertoires in COVID-19. Whole-study context: The United States, Italy and Spain provided the acute and convalescent COVID-19 samples.

The trim removed 5 bases at V and 4 bases at J, leaving 11 bases unmatched. Germline lookup yields CDR1 SGHTS and CDR2 YDEGEE. There are 15 residues in the CDR3. Original processing notes: Cell counts per sample came from amplifying reference gene primers. The table came from immunoSEQ multiplex PCR; TCRdb's copy has only in-frame clones and leaves some out. V, J and clone size are those of that table, while D and trimming were read from the DNA. Of more than 150,000 clones in the sample, around nine tenths were seen once. The sequence was obtained from a man in his forties with acute or convalescent COVID-19. The chain carries TRBV5-8 and TRBJ2-7; 8 bases are shared with TRBD1. Sequences were obtained from peripheral blood. CDR3 sequence: CASSFGQGPFYEQYF. Written as DNA, the CDR3 is TGTGCCAGCAGTTTCGGACAGGGCCCTTTTTACGAGCAGTACTTC.